This TCR beta chain was sequenced during a study of CXCR3-negative and CXCR3-positive naive CD8 T cells. Study overall: Overall TRB read output was roughly 130 million, and each library contained about 1.5 +/- 0.3 million reads.

General observations from the study: The TRBV-TRBJ usage of naive CXCR3-negative and CXCR3-positive cells was similar, but that of memory cells differed.

5' RACE that incorporated UMI labels was used to prepare the TRB cDNA libraries. TCRdb re-called the 5' RACE reads, yielding one record per CDR3 amino acid sequence without DNA. This listing includes about 4,800 distinct CDR3 sequences. CDR1 and CDR2 from the germline V gene are DFQATT and SNEGSKA (reference sequence). This CDR3 region has 13 residues. Cells that were CD45RO-CCR7+CD27+CD95- constituted naive CD8+ T cells. This clonotype is identified as medium-sized from frequency. No antigen is known for it. The sequenced sample was naive CXCR3- CD8+ T cells from blood. Noted subset: CD45RO-CCR7+CD27+CD95- naive CD8+ T cells lacking CXCR3 (TNR3-). The receptor's source is a human donor in good health. Some clones in this sample may be carry-over from other donors' samples. The chain uses TRBV20-1 and TRBJ1-2; TCRdb gives TRBD1 as the D gene, but with no DNA this cannot be confirmed. The CDR3 is CSASGTASYGYTF.